This T cell receptor (beta chain) was sequenced for a study of blood T cell repertoires in COVID-19. For the study at large: Material from acute and convalescent COVID-19 was sourced from the United States, Italy and Spain. The analysed material was cDNA or gDNA that came from T cells, B-cell-depleted T cells, or PBMCs.

As processed by the authors: By means of reference gene primer amplification, nucleated cell counts were estimated. Sequencing was performed with immunoSEQ multiplex PCR; in TCRdb, only in-frame clones are kept and a portion is missing. The DNA was the basis for D and trimming; V, J and clone size are from that table. This table has 130,000 or so clones, approximately 86% appearing once. This clone was recorded only once. CDR3 size: 13 residues. Germline V gene data show CDR1 as SQVTM and CDR2 as ANQGSEA. V shed 7 bases, J shed 4 bases, and the junction held 9 bases outside the gene matches. The source of this sequence is a woman aged 50 to 65 who had recovered from COVID-19. This chain connects TRBV29-1 to TRBJ1-2; 7 nucleotides match TRBD1. Sequenced sample: peripheral blood. The DNA for the CDR3 is TGCAGCGCACCGGAGGGGGCCCCCTATGGCTACACCTTC. This translates into CSAPEGAPYGYTF.